This T cell receptor (beta chain) was captured in a study of T cell changes during pregnancy in multiple sclerosis. Assay used: immunoSEQ multiplex PCR; TCRdb lists only in-frame clones, some missing. The sample includes about 40,000 clones, more than 85% of them seen just once. The CDR3 sequence is 12 residues long. Germline CDR1 and CDR2: MGHRA and YSYEKL. Trimming removed 9 bases at V and 3 bases at J, with 12 bases between. The rearrangement joins TRBV4-1 to TRBJ2-7; D may be TRBD2 (6 bases). The sample in question was CD8+ T cells from peripheral blood mononuclear cells, obtained in the first trimester of pregnancy. The clonotype was recovered from a female donor with multiple sclerosis, enrolled in a pregnancy study. DNA for the CDR3: TGCGCCAGGTTGACTAGTAACTACGAGCAGTACTTC. This gives the protein CARLTSNYEQYF.